This T cell receptor (beta chain) was documented in a study of T-cell memory formation after mild COVID-19. Study-level background: Each donor largely had its own TCR clusters.

From the 5' RACE reads, TCRdb called clonotypes with MiXCR, one entry per CDR3 protein. This table has approximately 430,000 distinct CDR3 sequences, around 22% appearing once. This clonotype has just a few counts. CDR1 is KGHDR, CDR2 SFDVKD, per germline. There are 14 residues in the CDR3. Trimming removed 6 bases at V and 3 bases at J, with 11 bases between. V is TRBV24-1 and J is TRBJ2-1; unclear D gene. This sequence was found in an adult woman who had mild COVID-19 (a few samples of this study predate the infection). Cell type and time point are not known. The sequenced sample was PBMCs or a T cell subset sorted from them (not recorded which). The CDR3 sequence: CATSPGRHYNEQFF. CDR3 sequence (DNA): TGTGCCACCAGTCCTGGGCGGCACTACAATGAGCAGTTCTTC.